Detailed here is one TCR beta chain. Its antigen is not identified. The table came from immunoSEQ multiplex PCR; TCRdb's copy has only in-frame clones and leaves some out. In the table there are 55,000 to 65,000 clones, about 93% of which are singletons. This CDR3 spans 18 amino acids. The V gene's germline CDR1 is MDHEN and CDR2 SYDVKM. V shed 3 bases and J 4 bases; nucleotides not matched to a gene: 18. The sample belongs to a study of cytomegalovirus exposure and HLA in healthy donors. General study points: There were 150 to 200 TCR beta chains listed as cytomegalovirus-associated.

The rearrangement uses TRBV28 and TRBJ2-7; 7 bases map to TRBD1. This TCR came from a man aged 18 to 30 in good health and CMV-seronegative. The specimen was PBMCs. Here the CDR3 DNA reads TGTGCCAGCAGTTTGATCATTCGACCGGGACAGAGAGCTTACGAGCAGTACTTC. Translating it yields CASSLIIRPGQRAYEQYF. Full variable domain (missing parts from reference TRBV28 and TRBJ2-7): DVKVTQSSRYLVKRTGEKVFLECVQDMDHENMFWYRQDPGLGLRLIYFSYDVKMKEKGDIPEGYSVSREKKERFSLILESASTNQTSMYLCASSLIIRPGQRAYEQYFGPGTRLTVT.